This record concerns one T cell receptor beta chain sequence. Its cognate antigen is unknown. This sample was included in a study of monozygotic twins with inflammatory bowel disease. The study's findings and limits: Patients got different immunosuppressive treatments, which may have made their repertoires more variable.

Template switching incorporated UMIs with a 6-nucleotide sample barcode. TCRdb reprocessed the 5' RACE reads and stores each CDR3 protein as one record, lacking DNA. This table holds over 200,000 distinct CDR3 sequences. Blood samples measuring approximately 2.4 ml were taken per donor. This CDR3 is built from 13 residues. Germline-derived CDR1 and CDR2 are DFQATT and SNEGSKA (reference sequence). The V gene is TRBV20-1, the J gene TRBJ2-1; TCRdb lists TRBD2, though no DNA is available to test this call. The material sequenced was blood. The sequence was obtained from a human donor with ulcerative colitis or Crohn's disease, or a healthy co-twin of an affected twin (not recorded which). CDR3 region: CSALLPASNEQFF.